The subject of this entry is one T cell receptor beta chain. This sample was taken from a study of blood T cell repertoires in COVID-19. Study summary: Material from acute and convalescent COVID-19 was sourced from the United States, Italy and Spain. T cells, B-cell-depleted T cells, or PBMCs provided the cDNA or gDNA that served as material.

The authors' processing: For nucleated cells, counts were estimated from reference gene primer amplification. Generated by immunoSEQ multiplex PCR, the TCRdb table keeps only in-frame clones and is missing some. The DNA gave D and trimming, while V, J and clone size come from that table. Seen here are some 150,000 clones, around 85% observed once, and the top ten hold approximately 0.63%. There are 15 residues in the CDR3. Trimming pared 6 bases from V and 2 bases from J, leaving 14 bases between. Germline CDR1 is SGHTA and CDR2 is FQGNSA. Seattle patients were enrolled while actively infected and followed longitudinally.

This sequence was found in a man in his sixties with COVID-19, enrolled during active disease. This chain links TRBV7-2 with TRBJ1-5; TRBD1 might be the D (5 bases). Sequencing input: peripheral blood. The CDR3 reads CASSGRGRGNQPQHF. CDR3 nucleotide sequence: TGTGCCAGCAGTGGAAGGGGTAGGGGCAATCAGCCCCAGCATTTT. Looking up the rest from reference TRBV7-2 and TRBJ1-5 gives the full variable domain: GAGVSQSPSNKVTEKGKDVELRCDPISGHTALYWYRQSLGQGLEFLIYFQGNSAPDKSGLPSDRFSAERTGGSVSTLTIQRTQQEDSAVYLCASSGRGRGNQPQHFGDGTRLSIL.